The sequence of this TCR beta chain was determined in a study of monozygotic twins with inflammatory bowel disease. This CDR3 spans 15 amino acids. Germline V gene sequence: CDR1 DFQATT, CDR2 SNEGSKA (reference sequence). TCRdb derives one entry per CDR3 protein from the 5' RACE reads, leaving out DNA. In total, the table holds about 210,000 distinct CDR3 sequences. Sequencing was carried out using blood. The rearrangement joins TRBV20-1 to TRBJ2-3. This clonotype originated in a human donor with ulcerative colitis or Crohn's disease, or a healthy co-twin of an affected twin (not recorded which). CDR3 region: CSATREGGSTDTQYF.